The entry below describes one T cell receptor beta chain. The antigen remains unidentified. This record belongs to a study of T cell responses to AZD1222 COVID-19 vaccine. Overall study context: Researchers grouped second doses given at about 4 or about 12 weeks into one pool. The study's findings and limits: A reported finding is that nearly half of spike-specific TCRs target unmutated variant regions. The donor cohort was predominantly white British with a female majority, and clonal diversity may have been underestimated. Spike was spanned by vaccine-associated CD4 TCRs, which were dominant at 160-218 and 743-854.

With 0 bases removed from V and 5 bases from J, the gap between germline ends came to 15 bases. The CDR3 runs 16 residues. Germline V gene sequence: CDR1 SGHDT, CDR2 YYEEEE. Profiling relied on immunoSEQ multiplex PCR, and the TCRdb table lists in-frame clones only, not all of them. This table holds about 120,000 clones, 92% found once. The chain has TRBV5-6 and TRBJ2-1; D possibly uses TRBD1 or TRBD2 (5 bases each). The starting material was peripheral blood, obtained on day 0 of AZD1222 vaccination. This clonotype originated in an adult in good health. CDR3 nucleotide sequence: TGTGCCAGCAGCTTGGGGGACCCCCGAGATAACAATGAGCAGTTCTTC. It codes for CASSLGDPRDNNEQFF.